This T cell receptor (beta chain) was identified in a study of blood T cells in healthy people across ages. Across the whole study: Template switching retrieved approximately one barcoded beta molecule for each two T cells.

Germline V CDR1 and CDR2: SGHTA, FQGNSA. The junction had 10 bases not matched to a gene; V was cut back by 5 bases and J by 2 bases. The CDR3 consists of 17 residues. This clonotype showed up just a few times. Donors were systemically healthy Caucasian individuals from Russia aged about 6 to 95 years. Sample-barcoded 5' priming and a J-beta primer mix drove a second PCR of roughly 7 to 11 cycles. One entry per CDR3 protein, called by TCRdb with MiXCR from the 5' RACE reads. The data hold around 1,700,000 distinct CDR3 sequences, with roughly 27% observed a single time. This sequence was found in a woman aged 25 to 39 in good health. The chain uses TRBV7-2 and TRBJ2-1, with 9 bases fitting TRBD2. Specimen: blood. This CDR3 is CASSRGDLAGTYNEQFF. The CDR3 coding sequence is TGTGCCAGCAGCCGGGGTGACCTAGCGGGAACCTACAATGAGCAGTTCTTC.